Listed below are T cell receptor beta chains from one sample, sequenced in a study of post-analysis software for immune sequencing data. One entry per CDR3 protein results from TCRdb running MiXCR on the PCR reads. This sample yields about 190,000 distinct CDR3 sequences, of which over 25% are seen a single time; roughly 3.5% belongs to the top ten. The sample consisted of blood. Every receptor here comes from a girl aged 2 to 17 with multiple sclerosis. The CDR3 runs from the conserved cysteine through the conserved F or W. Each record gives: CDR3 length, V gene, J gene, clone size, D gene, CDR3 protein, CDR3 DNA. A D gene is named only where the DNA matches it firmly. Size tells how often a clone was seen (once, few, many) or the class of an expanded clone, and some rows leave it out.

len: 14
v_gene: TRBV23-1
j_gene: TRBJ1-6
abundance: few
d_gene: -
CDR3aa: CASSQWTADSPLHF
CDR3nt: TGCGCCAGCAGTCAATGGACAGCCGATTCACCCCTCCACTTT

len: 14
v_gene: TRBV6-2/TRBV6-3
j_gene: TRBJ2-7
abundance: few
d_gene: TRBD2
CDR3aa: CASSYGEGFREQYF
CDR3nt: TGTGCCAGCAGTTACGGGGAGGGCTTTCGCGAGCAGTACTTC

len: 12
v_gene: TRBV29-1
j_gene: TRBJ1-2
abundance: medium-sized
d_gene: -
CDR3aa: CSVDSRSYGYTF
CDR3nt: TGCAGCGTTGATAGCAGGTCGTATGGCTACACCTTC

len: 15
v_gene: TRBV2
j_gene: TRBJ2-3
abundance: -
d_gene: TRBD2
CDR3aa: CASSQPRTSGDTQYF
CDR3nt: TGTGCCAGCAGCCAACCCAGGACTAGCGGGGATACGCAGTATTTT

len: 13
v_gene: TRBV29-1
j_gene: TRBJ1-1
abundance: -
d_gene: -
CDR3aa: CSALPVGNTEAFF
CDR3nt: TGCAGCGCCCTCCCGGTCGGAAACACTGAAGCTTTCTTT

len: 14
v_gene: TRBV5-1
j_gene: TRBJ2-3
abundance: many
d_gene: TRBD2
CDR3aa: CASSFSGAADTQYF
CDR3nt: TGCGCCAGCAGCTTTAGCGGGGCGGCAGATACGCAGTATTTT

len: 14
v_gene: TRBV6-5
j_gene: TRBJ1-5
abundance: many
d_gene: -
CDR3aa: CASSSLNANQPQHF
CDR3nt: TGTGCCAGCAGTTCCTTAAACGCTAATCAGCCCCAGCATTTT

len: 14
v_gene: TRBV5-1
j_gene: TRBJ1-1
abundance: many
d_gene: TRBD1
CDR3aa: CASSLSGQGTEAFF
CDR3nt: TGCGCCAGCAGCTTGTCAGGACAGGGCACTGAAGCTTTCTTT

len: 14
v_gene: TRBV20-1
j_gene: TRBJ2-7
abundance: -
d_gene: -
CDR3aa: CSAQSRTNSYEQYF
CDR3nt: TGCAGTGCCCAAAGCCGGACCAACTCCTACGAGCAGTACTTC

len: 16
v_gene: TRBV2
j_gene: TRBJ1-6
abundance: few
d_gene: TRBD1
CDR3aa: CASSPMINRGNSPLHF
CDR3nt: TGTGCCAGCAGCCCAATGATCAACAGGGGGAATTCACCCCTCCACTTT

len: 18
v_gene: TRBV4-1
j_gene: TRBJ1-6
abundance: many
d_gene: -
CDR3aa: CASSQDERSAGDNSPLHF
CDR3nt: TGCGCCAGCAGCCAAGATGAGAGATCGGCAGGGGATAATTCACCCCTCCACTTT

len: 14
v_gene: TRBV6-1
j_gene: TRBJ2-7
abundance: many
d_gene: -
CDR3aa: CASSLGTSYYEQYF
CDR3nt: TGTGCCAGCAGTCTCGGGACATCCTACTACGAGCAGTACTTC

len: 14
v_gene: TRBV10-3
j_gene: TRBJ1-5
abundance: -
d_gene: TRBD1
CDR3aa: CAISERQGHQPQHF
CDR3nt: TGTGCCATCAGTGAGCGACAGGGTCATCAGCCCCAGCATTTT

len: 13
v_gene: TRBV6-5
j_gene: TRBJ1-2
abundance: few
d_gene: -
CDR3aa: CASRSGHNYGYTF
CDR3nt: TGTGCCAGCAGGTCGGGACATAACTATGGCTACACCTTC

len: 17
v_gene: TRBV6-5
j_gene: TRBJ1-6
abundance: many
d_gene: TRBD1
CDR3aa: CASSYRQGNYVDSPLHF
CDR3nt: TGTGCCAGCAGTTACCGACAGGGGAATTATGTTGATTCACCCCTCCACTTT

len: 13
v_gene: TRBV7-9
j_gene: TRBJ2-3
abundance: -
d_gene: -
CDR3aa: CASSISGADTQYF
CDR3nt: TGTGCCAGCAGCATTTCAGGGGCAGATACGCAGTATTTT

len: 17
v_gene: TRBV5-6
j_gene: TRBJ2-7
abundance: few
d_gene: TRBD1
CDR3aa: CASSPFGTGVEGYEQYF
CDR3nt: TGTGCCAGCAGTCCATTCGGGACAGGGGTAGAAGGGTACGAGCAGTACTTC

len: 15
v_gene: TRBV2
j_gene: TRBJ2-3
abundance: once
d_gene: TRBD2
CDR3aa: CASRTSGRDTDTQYF
CDR3nt: TGTGCCAGCAGGACTAGCGGGAGGGACACAGATACGCAGTATTTT

len: 13
v_gene: TRBV7-2
j_gene: TRBJ2-1
abundance: -
d_gene: -
CDR3aa: CASSPPTGNEQFF
CDR3nt: TGTGCCAGCAGCCCGCCCACAGGGAATGAGCAGTTCTTC

len: 14
v_gene: TRBV12-3/TRBV12-4
j_gene: TRBJ2-1
abundance: many
d_gene: TRBD2
CDR3aa: CASSISGGNNEQFF
CDR3nt: TGTGCCAGCAGCATAAGCGGGGGGAACAATGAGCAGTTCTTC

len: 13
v_gene: TRBV10-2
j_gene: TRBJ1-2
abundance: -
d_gene: TRBD1
CDR3aa: CAGSPDRAYGYTF
CDR3nt: TGCGCCGGCAGCCCCGACAGGGCCTATGGCTACACCTTC

len: 11
v_gene: TRBV7-8
j_gene: TRBJ2-5
abundance: -
d_gene: -
CDR3aa: CASSTGVEQYF
CDR3nt: TGTGCCAGCAGCACCGGTGTAGAGCAGTACTTC

len: 14
v_gene: TRBV2
j_gene: TRBJ2-1
abundance: many
d_gene: TRBD2
CDR3aa: CASSRLAGAEEQFF
CDR3nt: TGTGCCAGCAGTAGGCTAGCGGGGGCTGAGGAGCAGTTCTTC

len: 15
v_gene: TRBV5-1
j_gene: TRBJ2-1
abundance: -
d_gene: -
CDR3aa: CASSLGGLYYNEQFF
CDR3nt: TGCGCCAGCAGCTTGGGGGGCCTTTACTACAATGAGCAGTTCTTC

len: 13
v_gene: TRBV12-3/TRBV12-4
j_gene: TRBJ1-1
abundance: -
d_gene: -
CDR3aa: CASSSRKNTEAFF
CDR3nt: TGTGCCAGCAGTTCTCGGAAGAACACTGAAGCTTTCTTT

len: 15
v_gene: TRBV5-1
j_gene: TRBJ2-1
abundance: -
d_gene: -
CDR3aa: CASRRVGDGYNEQFF
CDR3nt: TGCGCCAGCAGGCGGGTGGGGGACGGCTACAATGAGCAGTTCTTC

len: 15
v_gene: TRBV7-2
j_gene: TRBJ2-7
abundance: many
d_gene: TRBD2
CDR3aa: CASSLIASGGYEQYF
CDR3nt: TGTGCCAGCAGCTTAATCGCTAGCGGAGGCTACGAGCAGTACTTC

len: 16
v_gene: TRBV18
j_gene: TRBJ2-1
abundance: -
d_gene: -
CDR3aa: CASSPLGGSSYNEQFF
CDR3nt: TGTGCCAGCTCACCACTGGGGGGAAGCTCCTACAATGAGCAGTTCTTC

len: 12
v_gene: TRBV20-1
j_gene: TRBJ1-1
abundance: -
d_gene: -
CDR3aa: CSARGPPSEAFF
CDR3nt: TGCAGTGCTAGAGGGCCCCCTTCTGAAGCTTTCTTT